These T cell receptor beta chains were read from a single sample in a study of blood T cells in healthy people across ages. A single record per CDR3 protein comes from TCRdb applying MiXCR to the 5' RACE reads. Of about 1,500,000 distinct CDR3 sequences listed, 42% are singletons. Sequencing input: blood. The source is a woman under 30 in good health. Both conserved end residues are part of each CDR3. D genes are given only for firm matches. For some rows the clone size is stated as once, few or many, or as a class when expanded; others skip it.

D gene: TRBD1; V gene: TRBV20-1; CDR3 length: 14; clone size: few; J gene: TRBJ1-3; CDR3 protein: CSAGGGTGKNTIYF; CDR3 DNA: TGCAGTGCTGGCGGAGGGACAGGGAAGAACACCATATATTTT
D gene: NA; V gene: TRBV20-1; CDR3 length: 11; clone size: few; J gene: TRBJ1-1; CDR3 protein: CSAIDDTEAFF; CDR3 DNA: TGCAGTGCTATTGACGACACTGAAGCTTTCTTT
D gene: NA; V gene: TRBV5-1; CDR3 length: 14; clone size: few; J gene: TRBJ2-7; CDR3 protein: CASSLASSFYEQYF; CDR3 DNA: TGCGCCAGCAGCTTGGCCTCCAGCTTCTACGAGCAGTACTTC
D gene: NA; V gene: TRBV6-5; CDR3 length: 16; clone size: once; J gene: TRBJ2-7; CDR3 protein: CASSYSEEGWTGEQYF; CDR3 DNA: TGTGCCAGCAGTTACTCGGAGGAGGGATGGACGGGTGAGCAGTACTTC
D gene: TRBD1; V gene: TRBV5-6; CDR3 length: 16; clone size: NA; J gene: TRBJ1-3; CDR3 protein: CASSLRDRGHGNTIYF; CDR3 DNA: TGTGCCAGCAGCTTGCGGGACAGGGGGCATGGAAACACCATATATTTT
D gene: NA; V gene: TRBV11-2; CDR3 length: 13; clone size: many; J gene: TRBJ2-5; CDR3 protein: CASSLGTQETQYF; CDR3 DNA: TGTGCCAGCAGCTTAGGGACCCAAGAGACCCAGTACTTC
D gene: NA; V gene: TRBV15; CDR3 length: 15; clone size: NA; J gene: TRBJ1-5; CDR3 protein: CATSTPGQGNQPQHF; CDR3 DNA: TGTGCCACCAGCACCCCGGGACAAGGCAATCAGCCCCAGCATTTT
D gene: NA; V gene: TRBV5-1; CDR3 length: 15; clone size: few; J gene: TRBJ2-7; CDR3 protein: CASSLYDRSYNEQYF; CDR3 DNA: TGCGCCAGCAGCTTATATGACAGGTCCTACAACGAGCAGTACTTC
D gene: TRBD1; V gene: TRBV3-1; CDR3 length: 19; clone size: NA; J gene: TRBJ2-2; CDR3 protein: CASSQRPPGQGFDTGELFF; CDR3 DNA: TGTGCCAGCAGCCAAAGGCCCCCGGGACAGGGGTTCGACACCGGGGAGCTGTTTTTT
D gene: TRBD1; V gene: TRBV4-2; CDR3 length: 15; clone size: NA; J gene: TRBJ2-6; CDR3 protein: CASNKQGSGANVLTF; CDR3 DNA: TGTGCCAGCAATAAACAGGGGAGCGGGGCCAACGTCCTGACTTTC
D gene: NA; V gene: TRBV12-1; CDR3 length: 16; clone size: few; J gene: TRBJ2-3; CDR3 protein: CASSYPVSGSTDTQYF; CDR3 DNA: TGTGCCAGCAGCTACCCTGTGAGCGGAAGCACAGATACGCAGTATTTT
D gene: NA; V gene: TRBV15; CDR3 length: 16; clone size: once; J gene: TRBJ2-7; CDR3 protein: CATSRDRLRDSLSEYF; CDR3 DNA: TGTGCCACCAGCAGAGACCGCCTCCGGGACTCCTTATCCGAGTACTTC
D gene: NA; V gene: TRBV7-9; CDR3 length: 14; clone size: NA; J gene: TRBJ2-3; CDR3 protein: CASSPVDDTDTQYF; CDR3 DNA: TGTGCCAGCAGCCCCGTTGATGACACAGATACGCAGTATTTT
D gene: TRBD1; V gene: TRBV2; CDR3 length: 14; clone size: few; J gene: TRBJ2-7; CDR3 protein: CASGRTGLAYEQYF; CDR3 DNA: TGTGCCAGCGGTAGGACAGGGCTGGCCTACGAGCAGTACTTC
D gene: NA; V gene: TRBV6-5; CDR3 length: 12; clone size: NA; J gene: TRBJ2-2; CDR3 protein: CASSYWSGELFF; CDR3 DNA: TGTGCCAGCAGTTACTGGTCCGGGGAGCTGTTTTTT
D gene: TRBD2; V gene: TRBV2; CDR3 length: 14; clone size: NA; J gene: TRBJ2-3; CDR3 protein: CASSKVAGGDTQYF; CDR3 DNA: TGTGCCAGCAGTAAGGTAGCGGGAGGAGATACGCAGTATTTT
D gene: NA; V gene: TRBV25-1; CDR3 length: 14; clone size: NA; J gene: TRBJ2-5; CDR3 protein: CASSDPTGVEEQYF; CDR3 DNA: TGTGCCAGCAGTGACCCGACGGGAGTCGAGGAGCAGTACTTC
D gene: NA; V gene: TRBV9; CDR3 length: 15; clone size: NA; J gene: TRBJ1-4; CDR3 protein: CASSVDPFTNEKLFF; CDR3 DNA: TGTGCCAGCAGCGTAGACCCCTTCACTAATGAGAAACTGTTTTTT
D gene: TRBD2; V gene: TRBV4-2; CDR3 length: 16; clone size: NA; J gene: TRBJ2-3; CDR3 protein: CASSQEASGSTDTQYF; CDR3 DNA: TGTGCCAGCAGCCAAGAGGCTAGCGGGAGCACAGATACGCAGTATTTT
D gene: NA; V gene: TRBV7-2; CDR3 length: 15; clone size: NA; J gene: TRBJ2-7; CDR3 protein: CASSLGPTRPDEQYF; CDR3 DNA: TGTGCCAGCAGCTTAGGTCCGACTAGGCCCGACGAGCAGTACTTC
D gene: NA; V gene: TRBV9; CDR3 length: 14; clone size: NA; J gene: TRBJ2-1; CDR3 protein: CASSVGVLFNEQFF; CDR3 DNA: TGTGCCAGCAGCGTAGGGGTCCTTTTCAATGAGCAGTTCTTC
D gene: NA; V gene: TRBV6-5; CDR3 length: 16; clone size: NA; J gene: TRBJ2-1; CDR3 protein: CASSRTASYTYNEQFF; CDR3 DNA: TGTGCCAGCAGTCGGACTGCGAGTTACACCTACAATGAGCAGTTCTTC
D gene: NA; V gene: TRBV20-1; CDR3 length: 16; clone size: few; J gene: TRBJ2-7; CDR3 protein: CSARDSGGIVAYEQYF; CDR3 DNA: TGCAGTGCTAGAGATAGTGGGGGTATTGTGGCCTACGAGCAGTACTTC
D gene: NA; V gene: TRBV12-3/TRBV12-4; CDR3 length: 15; clone size: few; J gene: TRBJ2-1; CDR3 protein: CASSLGWSSYNEQFF; CDR3 DNA: TGTGCCAGCAGTTTAGGTTGGAGCTCCTACAATGAGCAGTTCTTC
D gene: NA; V gene: TRBV28; CDR3 length: 14; clone size: NA; J gene: TRBJ1-5; CDR3 protein: CASSWGGQGQPQHF; CDR3 DNA: TGTGCCAGCAGTTGGGGGGGGCAAGGCCAGCCCCAGCATTTT
D gene: NA; V gene: TRBV6-6; CDR3 length: 16; clone size: NA; J gene: TRBJ1-5; CDR3 protein: CASSYSPGYVNQPQHF; CDR3 DNA: TGTGCCAGCAGTTACTCGCCTGGATATGTCAATCAGCCCCAGCATTTT
D gene: NA; V gene: TRBV18; CDR3 length: 13; clone size: few; J gene: TRBJ2-5; CDR3 protein: CASSPVQGETQYF; CDR3 DNA: TGTGCCAGCTCACCGGTCCAGGGAGAGACCCAGTACTTC
D gene: TRBD1; V gene: TRBV5-4; CDR3 length: 16; clone size: NA; J gene: TRBJ1-2; CDR3 protein: CASSSLYDRGVNGYTF; CDR3 DNA: TGTGCCAGCAGCTCCTTATACGACAGGGGGGTAAATGGCTACACCTTC
D gene: TRBD1; V gene: TRBV12-3/TRBV12-4; CDR3 length: 14; clone size: NA; J gene: TRBJ2-7; CDR3 protein: CASSLEGGEYKQYF; CDR3 DNA: TGTGCCAGCAGTTTAGAAGGGGGCGAGTACAAGCAGTACTTC
D gene: TRBD2; V gene: TRBV20-1; CDR3 length: 18; clone size: once; J gene: TRBJ2-3; CDR3 protein: CSARRTSGSIPRTDTQYF; CDR3 DNA: TGCAGTGCTAGGAGGACTAGCGGGAGCATACCGAGGACAGATACGCAGTATTTT
D gene: TRBD2; V gene: TRBV11-3; CDR3 length: 15; clone size: NA; J gene: TRBJ2-1; CDR3 protein: CASSRGLAVDNEQFF; CDR3 DNA: TGTGCCAGCAGCCGGGGACTAGCGGTGGACAATGAGCAGTTCTTC
D gene: TRBD2; V gene: TRBV20-1; CDR3 length: 15; clone size: few; J gene: TRBJ2-7; CDR3 protein: CSAERVAGLSYEQYF; CDR3 DNA: TGCAGTGCCGAAAGGGTAGCGGGACTCTCCTACGAGCAGTACTTC
D gene: NA; V gene: TRBV2; CDR3 length: 12; clone size: few; J gene: TRBJ2-5; CDR3 protein: CASSGQKETQYF; CDR3 DNA: TGTGCCAGCAGTGGACAAAAAGAGACCCAGTACTTC
D gene: TRBD2; V gene: TRBV20-1; CDR3 length: 15; clone size: NA; J gene: TRBJ2-2; CDR3 protein: CSADRTSGVGGELFF; CDR3 DNA: TGCAGTGCCGACAGGACTAGCGGGGTCGGCGGGGAGCTGTTTTTT
D gene: TRBD1; V gene: TRBV7-2; CDR3 length: 16; clone size: NA; J gene: TRBJ2-1; CDR3 protein: CASSLPKGTGHNEQFF; CDR3 DNA: TGTGCCAGCAGCTTACCAAAAGGGACAGGGCACAATGAGCAGTTCTTC
D gene: NA; V gene: TRBV9; CDR3 length: 16; clone size: few; J gene: TRBJ2-3; CDR3 protein: CASSVAVGVVADTQYF; CDR3 DNA: TGTGCCAGCAGCGTAGCTGTGGGGGTCGTCGCAGATACGCAGTATTTT
D gene: NA; V gene: TRBV12-3/TRBV12-4; CDR3 length: 16; clone size: NA; J gene: TRBJ2-3; CDR3 protein: CASTGSALIRTDTQYF; CDR3 DNA: TGTGCCAGTACTGGGTCGGCCCTCATACGCACAGATACGCAGTATTTT
D gene: TRBD1; V gene: TRBV6-6; CDR3 length: 15; clone size: NA; J gene: TRBJ1-5; CDR3 protein: CASSYPGTGSQPQHF; CDR3 DNA: TGTGCCAGCAGTTACCCTGGGACAGGGAGTCAGCCCCAGCATTTT
D gene: NA; V gene: TRBV10-3; CDR3 length: 14; clone size: few; J gene: TRBJ2-7; CDR3 protein: CAISGDRYPYEQYF; CDR3 DNA: TGTGCCATCAGTGGCGACAGGTATCCCTACGAGCAGTACTTC
D gene: NA; V gene: TRBV5-1; CDR3 length: 15; clone size: NA; J gene: TRBJ1-1; CDR3 protein: CASSLGREGLTEAFF; CDR3 DNA: TGCGCCAGCAGCTTGGGTAGGGAAGGCCTGACTGAAGCTTTCTTT
D gene: NA; V gene: TRBV14; CDR3 length: 15; clone size: NA; J gene: TRBJ2-1; CDR3 protein: CASSQGSVSYDEQFF; CDR3 DNA: TGTGCCAGCAGCCAAGGTAGTGTCTCCTACGATGAGCAGTTCTTC
D gene: NA; V gene: TRBV6-5; CDR3 length: 13; clone size: many; J gene: TRBJ2-1; CDR3 protein: CASRSGSYNEQFF; CDR3 DNA: TGTGCCAGCAGGAGTGGGTCCTACAATGAGCAGTTCTTC
D gene: NA; V gene: TRBV9; CDR3 length: 17; clone size: NA; J gene: TRBJ2-3; CDR3 protein: CASSVEVGGPNADTQYF; CDR3 DNA: TGTGCCAGCAGCGTCGAAGTAGGGGGGCCCAACGCAGATACGCAGTATTTT
D gene: NA; V gene: TRBV28; CDR3 length: 15; clone size: NA; J gene: TRBJ2-7; CDR3 protein: CASSFRTASSYEQYF; CDR3 DNA: TGTGCCAGCAGTTTCCGGACGGCGAGCTCCTACGAGCAGTACTTC
D gene: TRBD1; V gene: TRBV28; CDR3 length: 15; clone size: few; J gene: TRBJ1-6; CDR3 protein: CASSLGDRGNSPLHF; CDR3 DNA: TGTGCCAGCAGTTTAGGGGACAGAGGAAATTCACCCCTCCACTTT
D gene: NA; V gene: TRBV14; CDR3 length: 16; clone size: NA; J gene: TRBJ2-1; CDR3 protein: CASSQDELALFEAQFF; CDR3 DNA: TGTGCCAGCAGCCAAGATGAACTAGCTCTCTTCGAAGCGCAGTTCTTC
D gene: TRBD1; V gene: TRBV20-1; CDR3 length: 16; clone size: NA; J gene: TRBJ2-7; CDR3 protein: CSARRTGGTGLNEQYF; CDR3 DNA: TGCAGTGCTAGGCGAACAGGGGGCACAGGGCTCAATGAGCAGTACTTC
D gene: NA; V gene: TRBV20-1; CDR3 length: 15; clone size: few; J gene: TRBJ1-2; CDR3 protein: CSAREPPRMNYGYTF; CDR3 DNA: TGCAGTGCTAGAGAACCCCCGAGGATGAACTATGGCTACACCTTC
D gene: NA; V gene: TRBV7-9; CDR3 length: 14; clone size: NA; J gene: TRBJ2-2; CDR3 protein: CASSLDRIPGELFF; CDR3 DNA: TGTGCCAGCAGCTTAGACAGGATCCCCGGGGAGCTGTTTTTT
D gene: NA; V gene: TRBV9; CDR3 length: 15; clone size: NA; J gene: TRBJ1-5; CDR3 protein: CASSAGTAGNQPQHF; CDR3 DNA: TGTGCCAGCAGCGCCGGGACTGCCGGGAATCAGCCCCAGCATTTT
D gene: TRBD1; V gene: TRBV7-9; CDR3 length: 17; clone size: few; J gene: TRBJ1-6; CDR3 protein: CASSLAGQGSDNSPLHF; CDR3 DNA: TGTGCCAGCAGCTTAGCGGGACAGGGTAGCGATAATTCACCCCTCCACTTT